This entry describes one T cell receptor beta chain. The data originate from a study of blood T cell repertoires in COVID-19. Study overall: The cDNA or gDNA used as material had been derived from T cells, B-cell-depleted T cells, or PBMCs.

Participants spanned ages roughly 18 to 90 years and resided in 24 US areas. Exposed enrollees had met someone with a PCR-confirmed or clinician-diagnosed COVID-19 case at some point within the 2 weeks before study entry. The CDR3 contains 16 residues. V gave up 3 bases and J gave up 2 bases; unmatched junction bases: 7. Germline lookup yields CDR1 SGDLS and CDR2 YYNGEE. Original analysis: Amplification of reference gene primers was used by the study to estimate nucleated cell counts. Profiled with immunoSEQ multiplex PCR; TCRdb holds only in-frame clones, not every one. The V and J calls and clone size come from that table; D and trimming were worked out from the DNA. The table records roughly 430,000 clones, about 88% of them present only once.

The sequenced sample was PBMCs or T cells enriched from blood (not recorded which). The chain recombines TRBV9 with TRBJ2-3, with 9 nucleotides matching TRBD2. This TCR came from a woman between 18 and 29 years old who had been exposed to COVID-19. The CDR3 reads CASSGSSGGFTDTQYF. The CDR3 region has the DNA TGTGCCAGCAGCGGGAGTAGCGGGGGTTTCACAGATACGCAGTATTTT.